The 25 T cell receptor beta chains below all came from one sample that was sequenced in a study of cytomegalovirus exposure and HLA in healthy donors. PCR used 60 Vbeta primers and 13 Jbeta primers. Some clones are missing from TCRdb's copy, which holds only in-frame ones; the method was immunoSEQ multiplex PCR. Here the sample spans 150,000 or so clones, over 60% being singletons. The sequenced material came from PBMCs. Source of these receptors: a woman aged 25 to 45 in good health and CMV-seropositive.

The chain carries TRBV9 and TRBJ1-1; the D gene is possibly TRBD1 (6 bases). There are 16 residues in the CDR3. The germline V gene has CDR1 SGDLS and CDR2 YYNGEE. Trimming removed 3 bases at V and 4 bases at J, with 19 bases between. CDR3 amino acids: CASSAGTPELGTEAFF. DNA for the CDR3: TGTGCCAGCAGCGCGGGGACACCCGAACTGGGCACTGAAGCTTTCTTT.

This clone was detected only a few times. The V call is TRBV27, the J call TRBJ1-2; tentatively, D is TRBD1 (5 bases). V was shortened by 6 bases and J by 5 bases, with 16 bases between the two germline ends. The CDR3 is 14 amino acids. CDR1 and CDR2 from the germline V gene are MNHEY and SMNVEV (reference sequence). CDR3 coding DNA: TGTGCCAGCAGAAATGGGGGACTGGGTTATGGCTACACCTTC. This sequence encodes CASRNGGLGYGYTF.

J is TRBJ2-7 and V is TRBV5-1; 10 nucleotides match TRBD2. The ends lost 3 bases at V and 1 base at J; junction bases unmatched: 4. The CDR3 is 15 residues long. From germline, CDR1 is SGHRS and CDR2 YFSETQ. The CDR3 DNA is TGCGCCAGCAGCTCTGGGACTAGCGAGTCCTACGAGCAGTACTTC. This gives the protein CASSSGTSESYEQYF.

This chain uses TRBV27 with TRBJ2-7; 9 nucleotides match TRBD1. Per germline, CDR1 MNHEY and CDR2 SMNVEV (reference sequence). The CDR3 totals 17 residues. The V and J ends lost 4 bases and 2 bases, in that order; junction bases with no gene match: 12. This chain's CDR3 is CASSWGTGQGRTYEQYF. CDR3 coding DNA: TGTGCCAGCAGTTGGGGAACTGGACAGGGGAGAACCTACGAGCAGTACTTC.

The table lists this clone with a few counts. The V gene is TRBV5-6, the J gene TRBJ2-3, with TRBD1 matching over 8 bases. Germline CDR1 and CDR2: SGHDT and YYEEEE. J gave up 3 bases and V 5 bases, and 5 bases lay outside the gene matches. The CDR3 covers 14 residues. CDR3 DNA sequence: TGTGCCAGCAGAATACAGGGGGTAACAGATACGCAGTATTTT. Translated: CASRIQGVTDTQYF.

The chain carries TRBV6-1 and TRBJ1-2; TRBD1 is a possible D gene (6 bases). The length of the CDR3 is 11 residues. Germline V gene data show CDR1 as MNHNS and CDR2 as SASEGT. V shed 8 bases and J shed 4 bases, with 8 bases lying between them. The CDR3 here is CASQGTYGYTF. Written as DNA, the CDR3 is TGTGCCAGCCAGGGGACCTATGGCTACACCTTC.

The chain joins TRBV7-9 to TRBJ1-2; a possible D gene is TRBD1 (6 bases). Germline V gene data show CDR1 as SEHNR and CDR2 as FQNEAQ (reference sequence). V shed 3 bases and J shed 4 bases, with 15 bases lying between them. The CDR3 runs 15 residues. In DNA form, the CDR3 reads TGTGCCAGCAGCTTCTCAGGGGACCGTAGCTATGGCTACACCTTC. Its protein is CASSFSGDRSYGYTF.

This chain links TRBV7-9 with TRBJ1-2, with TRBD1 matching 12 bases. CDR1 and CDR2 from the germline V gene are SEHNR and FQNEAQ (reference sequence). The CDR3 is 15 residues long. V lost 3 bases, J lost 6 bases, and 5 bases stayed unmatched. CDR3 sequence reads: CASSFGTGGWDGYTF. The DNA for the CDR3 is TGTGCCAGCAGCTTTGGGACAGGGGGCTGGGATGGCTACACCTTC.

This chain connects TRBV6-5 to TRBJ2-5; 8 positions agree with TRBD2. The closer fit of TRBJ2-7 to the DNA end suggests the J call may be wrong. Germline lookup yields CDR1 MNHEY and CDR2 SVGAGI. The CDR3 consists of 14 residues. CDR3 nucleotide sequence: TGTGCCAGCAGCTCCGGGGGGGGGCGCTACGAGCAGTACTTC. Translation gives CASSSGGGRYEQYF.

V is TRBV5-1 and J is TRBJ2-5; 9 bases agree with TRBD1. With 1 base clipped from V and 5 bases from J, the junction kept 9 bases outside the gene matches. Per the germline V gene, CDR1 is SGHRS and CDR2 is YFSETQ. The CDR3 spans 16 residues. DNA of the CDR3: TGCGCCAGCAGCTTGACCCCGACAGGGGGAGAGGAGACCCAGTACTTC. Residues: CASSLTPTGGEETQYF.

The chain has TRBV29-1 and TRBJ2-7; 8 nucleotides agree with TRBD1. Losses at the gene ends were 4 bases for V and 3 bases for J; bases not matched to a gene: 5. The CDR3 loop spans 13 amino acids. Germline lookup yields CDR1 SQVTM and CDR2 ANQGSEA. The CDR3 region has the DNA TGCAGCGTTGGGACAGGGAGCCTCTACGAGCAGTACTTC. Translating it yields CSVGTGSLYEQYF.

The chain combines TRBV29-1 with TRBJ2-5; 13 nucleotides match TRBD2. The junction had 7 bases not matched to a gene; V was cut back by 7 bases and J by 5 bases. The CDR3 is 14 residues long. From germline, CDR1 is SQVTM and CDR2 ANQGSEA. The CDR3 region is CSAWTSGSRETQYF. CDR3 nucleotides: TGCAGCGCTTGGACTAGCGGGAGCCGGGAGACCCAGTACTTC. Looking up the rest from reference TRBV29-1 and TRBJ2-5 gives the full variable domain: SAVISQKPSRDICQRGTSLTIQCQVDSQVTMMFWYRQQPGQSLTLIATANQGSEATYESGFVIDKFPISRPNLTFSTLTVSNMSPEDSSIYLCSAWTSGSRETQYFGPGTRLLVL.

The chain is built from TRBV7-2 and TRBJ2-6; 11 bases align to TRBD1. The CDR3 is 19 residues long. Germline values: CDR1 SGHTA, CDR2 FQGNSA. With 3 bases clipped from V and 0 bases from J, the junction kept 7 bases outside the gene matches. This CDR3 reads CASSLLRTGGYSGANVLTF. CDR3 coding DNA: TGTGCCAGCAGCTTGCTACGGACAGGGGGCTACTCTGGGGCCAACGTCCTGACTTTC.

The chain links TRBV5-1 to TRBJ1-1; TRBD1 matches at 9 bases. With V trimmed by 4 bases and J by 11 bases, 6 bases remained unmatched. CDR1 and CDR2 from the germline V gene are SGHRS and YFSETQ. CDR3 length equals 12 residues. The CDR3 protein is CASSTRTGAAFF. In DNA, the CDR3 is TGCGCCAGCAGCACACGGACAGGGGCCGCTTTCTTT.

V and J are TRBV7-9 and TRBJ2-1; 7 nucleotides match TRBD2. CDR1 is SEHNR and CDR2 is FQNEAQ in the germline V gene (reference sequence). CDR3 length: 15 amino acids. The ends lost 3 bases at V and 6 bases at J; junction bases unmatched: 8. DNA of the CDR3: TGTGCCAGCAGCTTTAGGGGCGGGGGTCTCAATGAGCAGTTCTTC. This codes for CASSFRGGGLNEQFF.

The V gene is TRBV6-5, the J gene TRBJ2-3; D is unclear. Germline CDR1 MNHEY, CDR2 SVGAGI. Trimming cost V 5 bases and J 7 bases, with 10 bases left between them. The CDR3 runs 12 residues. This chain's CDR3 is CASSTVGNTQYF. DNA for the CDR3: TGTGCCAGCAGTACCGTCGGTAATACGCAGTATTTT.

This chain joins TRBV27 and TRBJ2-7; D might be TRBD2 (6 bases). CDR1 MNHEY and CDR2 SMNVEV come from the germline V gene (reference sequence). V lost 7 bases and J 1 base, leaving 11 bases between the germline ends. This CDR3 has 13 amino acids. The CDR3 DNA sequence: TGTGCCAGCATGAAGGGACTTTCCTACGAGCAGTACTTC. Translating gives CASMKGLSYEQYF.

This chain uses TRBV5-1 with TRBJ2-1; D remains unclear. The ends were cut back, 4 bases at V and 7 bases at J, with 6 bases in the middle. The CDR3 runs 11 residues. The germline V gene has CDR1 SGHRS and CDR2 YFSETQ. For the CDR3, the DNA is TGCGCCAGCAGCCCGGGTAATGAGCAGTTCTTC. It yields the protein CASSPGNEQFF.

This sequence joins TRBV27 and TRBJ2-3; the match to TRBD1 covers 7 bases. This CDR3 has 15 residues. Germline lookup yields CDR1 MNHEY and CDR2 SMNVEV (reference sequence). The trim removed 1 base at V and 2 bases at J, leaving 3 bases unmatched. The CDR3 loop reads CASSLWGQPTDTQYF. Written as DNA, the CDR3 is TGTGCCAGCAGTTTATGGGGACAGCCCACAGATACGCAGTATTTT.

There are a few counts of this clone. The chain is built from TRBV10-3 and TRBJ2-5; TRBD2 might be the D (6 bases). This CDR3 region has 17 residues. Trimming took 0 bases from V and 1 from J, leaving 15 bases between them. The V gene's germline CDR1 is ENHRY and CDR2 SYGVKD. CDR3 region: CAISESFQRAVQETQYF. CDR3 sequence (DNA): TGTGCCATCAGTGAGTCCTTCCAGCGGGCTGTCCAAGAGACCCAGTACTTC.

The chain has TRBV9 and TRBJ1-1, with 9 bases matching TRBD1. V shed 3 bases, J shed 10 bases, and the junction held 7 bases outside the gene matches. Per germline, CDR1 SGDLS and CDR2 YYNGEE. The CDR3 runs to 13 residues. CDR3 sequence: CASSARTGELAFF. The CDR3 DNA follows: TGTGCCAGCAGCGCTCGGACAGGGGAGTTAGCTTTCTTT.

A note on this clone: With a far larger clone one base away, a read error is the likely cause. This sample also contains other DNA sequences that code for the same CDR3. The DNA of the CDR3 is TGCGCCAGCAGCGTCGACAGGGTTGGAAGTGGCTACACCTTC. Its translation: CASSVDRVGSGYTF. The chain has TRBV5-1 and TRBJ1-2; 7 nucleotides match TRBD1. CDR3 length equals 14 residues. J gave up 7 bases and V 4 bases, and 10 bases lay outside the gene matches. Germline CDR1 reads SGHRS; CDR2 reads YFSETQ.

V gene TRBV21-1 combines with J gene TRBJ2-3; the D call TRBD2 from the table was never checked on the DNA. TRBV21-1 corresponds to a pseudogene. The CDR3 length is 16 residues. The CDR3 spells CASSKSLAGGKDTQYF. As DNA, the CDR3 is TGTGCCAGCAGCAAATCGCTAGCGGGAGGTAAAGATACGCAGTATTTT.

The chain employs TRBV6-1 and TRBJ2-7; TRBD2 might be the D (6 bases). The length of the CDR3 is 15 residues. Between the trimmed V and J ends, which lost 0 bases and 6 bases, there was a span of 15 bases. CDR1 is MNHNS, CDR2 SASEGT, per germline. DNA of the CDR3: TGTGCCAGCAGTGAAGCGCGGAGGGGCCTGGGCGAGCAGTACTTC. This gives the protein CASSEARRGLGEQYF.

The chain carries TRBV28 and TRBJ1-4; 8 bases are a match to TRBD1. V dropped 4 bases and J dropped 7; count of bases not matched to a gene: 5. CDR3 size: 14 residues. The V gene's germline CDR1 is MDHEN and CDR2 SYDVKM. CDR3 sequence: CASSSRTGPEKLFF. DNA for the CDR3: TGTGCCAGCAGTTCCCGGACAGGGCCTGAAAAACTGTTTTTT.